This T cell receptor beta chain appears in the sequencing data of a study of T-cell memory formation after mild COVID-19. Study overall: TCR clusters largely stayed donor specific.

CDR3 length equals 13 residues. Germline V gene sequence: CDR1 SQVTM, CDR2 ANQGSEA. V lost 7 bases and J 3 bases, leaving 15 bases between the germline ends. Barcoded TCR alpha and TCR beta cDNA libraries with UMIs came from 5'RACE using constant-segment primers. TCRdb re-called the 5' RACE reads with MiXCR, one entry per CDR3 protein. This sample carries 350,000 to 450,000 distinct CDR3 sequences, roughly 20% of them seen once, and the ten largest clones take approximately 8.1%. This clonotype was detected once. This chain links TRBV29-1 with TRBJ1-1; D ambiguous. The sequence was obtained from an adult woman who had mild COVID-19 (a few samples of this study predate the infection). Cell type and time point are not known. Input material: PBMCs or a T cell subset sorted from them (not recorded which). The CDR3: CSGGPFWDTEAFF. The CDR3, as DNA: TGCAGCGGCGGTCCTTTTTGGGACACTGAAGCTTTCTTT.